A selection of T cell receptor beta chains follows, all from one sample in a study of CD8 T cells in Susac syndrome. TCRdb reprocessed the immunoSEQ multiplex PCR reads via MiXCR and lists one record per CDR3 protein. Here the sample spans about 120,000 distinct CDR3 sequences, approximately 94% being singletons. Input material: CD4+ T cells from PBMCs. All receptors come from a human donor in good health. Each CDR3 is given with its conserved first and last residue. The D gene is left open where the match is weak. Part of the rows lack a size; the others show once, few, many or a class for expanded clones.

>TRBV28|NA|NA|TRBJ1-2
TGTGCCAGCAGTTCCCCTTTATCCAGCTATGGCTACACCTTC
CASSSPLSSYGYTF
>TRBV3-1|NA|NA|TRBJ2-5
TGTGCCAGCGATGGATCCGGAGGCCAAACGGGGGAGACCCAGTACTTC
CASDGSGGQTGETQYF
>TRBV6-2/TRBV6-3|NA|NA|TRBJ1-6
TGTGCCAGCTTCGACGGCTATAATTCACCCCTCCACTTT
CASFDGYNSPLHF
>TRBV12-3/TRBV12-4|NA|TRBD2|TRBJ2-3
TGTGCCAGCAGTTTAGGGACTAGGACAGATACGCAGTATTTT
CASSLGTRTDTQYF
>TRBV5-1|few|NA|TRBJ2-7
TGCGCCAGCAGCTTCTCGACGGGGTCAACCTACGAGCAGTACTTC
CASSFSTGSTYEQYF
>TRBV7-9|NA|NA|TRBJ2-7
TGTGCCAGCAGCTTAGGGTCTCTCCCCTACGAGCAGTACTTC
CASSLGSLPYEQYF
>TRBV5-1|NA|NA|TRBJ2-3
TGCGCCAGCAGGCGTAATGACGGCACAGATACGCAGTATTTT
CASRRNDGTDTQYF
>TRBV4-3|few|TRBD2|TRBJ2-1
TGCGCCAGCAGCCAACCTAGCGGGGGCTACAATGAGCAGTTCTTC
CASSQPSGGYNEQFF
>TRBV3-1|NA|NA|TRBJ2-5
TGTGCCAGCAGCCAGCCTCCCTTGGGGCAAGAGACCCAGTACTTC
CASSQPPLGQETQYF
>TRBV3-1|NA|TRBD2|TRBJ2-1
TGTGCCAGCACCCAGCGGGGCTCCTACAATGAGCAGTTCTTC
CASTQRGSYNEQFF
>TRBV29-1|NA|TRBD2|TRBJ2-5
TGCAGCGTTGACCATAGCGGGAGGGCCTACGAGACCCAGTACTTC
CSVDHSGRAYETQYF
>TRBV20-1|NA|NA|TRBJ1-4
TGCAGTGCTAGAGAGGGGGGGAAGGAAAAACTGTTTTTT
CSAREGGKEKLFF
>TRBV11-2|NA|NA|TRBJ2-4
TGTGCCAGCAGCTTCTCCCTAGCCAAAAACATTCAGTACTTC
CASSFSLAKNIQYF
>TRBV7-9|NA|NA|TRBJ2-5
TGTGCCAGCAGCTCCGAGTTGGAGGAGTACTTC
CASSSELEEYF
>TRBV5-4|NA|NA|TRBJ2-2
TGTGCCAGCAGCTTGGCCGGGGGCGGGAGTACCGGGGAGCTGTTTTTT
CASSLAGGGSTGELFF
>TRBV2|NA|NA|TRBJ2-3
TGTGCCAGCGGGGCAGATACGCAGTATTTT
CASGADTQYF
>TRBV12-3/TRBV12-4|NA|TRBD2|TRBJ2-7
TGTGCCAGCAGTTTAGGTTCCGGAGCGGGAGCCAACGAGCAGTACTTC
CASSLGSGAGANEQYF
>TRBV5-1|NA|TRBD1|TRBJ2-5
TGCGCCAGCAGCCCGGGACAGCCTATCCAAGAGACCCAGTACTTC
CASSPGQPIQETQYF
>TRBV7-9|once|NA|TRBJ2-1
TGTGCCAGCAGCTTAACTACTAGGAGGAATGAGCAGTTCTTC
CASSLTTRRNEQFF
>TRBV2|NA|NA|TRBJ2-5
TGTGCCAGCAGTGATGACAGGCACCAAGAGACCCAGTACTTC
CASSDDRHQETQYF
>TRBV24-1|NA|NA|TRBJ2-3
TGTGCCACCCATAGCGGAGGAGCCCAGGGTACGCAGTATTTT
CATHSGGAQGTQYF
>TRBV20-1|NA|TRBD2|TRBJ2-5
TGCAGTGTCAGCGGAGCGGGGAAACAAGAGACCCAGTACTTC
CSVSGAGKQETQYF
>TRBV30|once|NA|TRBJ1-5
TGTGCCTGGAGTGTTGGGAACATCGGCCAGCCCCAGCATTTT
CAWSVGNIGQPQHF
>TRBV2|NA|NA|TRBJ2-7
TGTGCCAGCAGTTTCCAACGGCAGTACTTC
CASSFQRQYF
>TRBV10-3|NA|TRBD1|TRBJ1-5
TGTGCCATCAGTGACCCCGGGACAGGCAATCAGCCCCAGCATTTT
CAISDPGTGNQPQHF
>TRBV11-1|NA|NA|TRBJ2-2
TGTGCCAGCAGCTCAGTAATGGGCGCCAACACCGGGGAGCTGTTTTTT
CASSSVMGANTGELFF
>TRBV18|NA|NA|TRBJ2-3
TGTGCCAGCTCATCCGTGGGGGATACGCAGTATTTT
CASSSVGDTQYF
>TRBV5-4|NA|TRBD1|TRBJ1-2
TGTGCCAGCAGCTTGGAACAGGGGAGGGGCTACACCTTC
CASSLEQGRGYTF
>TRBV14|NA|NA|TRBJ1-2
TGTGCCAGCAGCCAAGGGGCCTGGCACGACTACACCTTC
CASSQGAWHDYTF
>TRBV19|NA|TRBD1|TRBJ1-5
TGTGCCAGTAGTCCTTTGGGGGACAGGTTATATAGCAATCAGCCCCAGCATTTT
CASSPLGDRLYSNQPQHF
>TRBV3-1|NA|NA|TRBJ2-7
TGTGCCAGCAGCCAAGGGGTTACCCGCGAGCAGTACTTC
CASSQGVTREQYF
>TRBV30|NA|TRBD2|TRBJ2-3
TGTGCCTGGAGTGAGACTAGCGGGAGCACAGATACGCAGTATTTT
CAWSETSGSTDTQYF